These T cell receptor beta chains were read from a single sample in a study of shared clonotypes between healthy human individuals. Clones were sequenced by immunoSEQ multiplex PCR, and TCRdb holds only the in-frame ones, with some missing. This sample has roughly 570,000 clones, with roughly 98% found just once. The source material was naive CD8+ T cells sorted from blood. All receptors come from a man aged 25 to 40 in good health. CDR3s include the opening cysteine and the closing phenylalanine or tryptophan. D genes are given only for firm matches. Clone size appears in some rows only: once, few, many, or a class for an expanded clone.

J gene: TRBJ2-3; clone size: NA; V gene: TRBV2; D gene: NA; CDR3 DNA: TGTGCCAGCAGCTGGGAGGCCGGCACAGATACGCAGTATTTT; CDR3 protein: CASSWEAGTDTQYF
J gene: TRBJ2-7; clone size: NA; V gene: TRBV5-1; D gene: TRBD1; CDR3 DNA: TGCGCCAGCGGGACAGGGAATAACGAGCAGTACTTC; CDR3 protein: CASGTGNNEQYF
J gene: TRBJ1-4; clone size: NA; V gene: TRBV6-1; D gene: TRBD1; CDR3 DNA: TGTGCCAGCAGACAGGGGAGTGAAAAACTGTTTTTT; CDR3 protein: CASRQGSEKLFF
J gene: TRBJ1-5; clone size: NA; V gene: TRBV27; D gene: NA; CDR3 DNA: TGTGCCAGCAGTTTCCAGTGGGATGGAGAGCCCCAGCATTTT; CDR3 protein: CASSFQWDGEPQHF
J gene: TRBJ2-1; clone size: NA; V gene: TRBV7-9; D gene: TRBD2; CDR3 DNA: TGTGCCAGCAGCTTACCCCTAGCGGGAGGTTCTATCAATGAGCAGTTCTTC; CDR3 protein: CASSLPLAGGSINEQFF
J gene: TRBJ1-2; clone size: NA; V gene: TRBV4-1; D gene: NA; CDR3 DNA: TGCGCCAGCAGCCAGGCTACCGGGCTCAACTATGGCTACACCTTC; CDR3 protein: CASSQATGLNYGYTF
J gene: TRBJ2-1; clone size: NA; V gene: TRBV28; D gene: TRBD2; CDR3 DNA: TGTGCCAGCAGTACGCGACTAGCGGGAAACTCGGATGAGCAGTTCTTC; CDR3 protein: CASSTRLAGNSDEQFF
J gene: TRBJ2-2; clone size: NA; V gene: TRBV29-1; D gene: NA; CDR3 DNA: TGCAGCGTCATATTACCGGGGGTTCCGAACACCGGGGAGCTGTTTTTT; CDR3 protein: CSVILPGVPNTGELFF
J gene: TRBJ1-2; clone size: once; V gene: TRBV4-1; D gene: TRBD1; CDR3 DNA: TGCGCCAGCAGCCAACTAGGACAGGGGGGTGGCTACACCTTC; CDR3 protein: CASSQLGQGGGYTF
J gene: TRBJ2-7; clone size: NA; V gene: TRBV27; D gene: TRBD1; CDR3 DNA: TGTGCCAGCAGTATCCTTCCGGGACAGGGATGGGAGCAGTACTTC; CDR3 protein: CASSILPGQGWEQYF
J gene: TRBJ2-1; clone size: NA; V gene: TRBV10-3; D gene: NA; CDR3 DNA: TGTGCCATCAGTGAAGAGGCTAGTATGTCAGGTAATGAGCAGTTCTTC; CDR3 protein: CAISEEASMSGNEQFF